The present TCR beta chain was sequenced within a study of blood T cell repertoires in COVID-19. Study-wide context: From the United States, Italy and Spain came samples of acute and convalescent COVID-19. PBMCs, B-cell-depleted T cells, or T cells were the source of the cDNA or gDNA that made up the material.

The CDR3 sequence is 15 residues long. Germline lookup yields CDR1 MNHNS and CDR2 SASEGT. V was pared by 1 base and J by 5 bases, with 12 bases between. The authors' processing: Estimated nucleated cell counts came from reference gene primer amplification. Using immunoSEQ multiplex PCR, the repertoire was profiled, and TCRdb retains in-frame clones only, with some absent. The DNA gave D and trimming, while V, J and clone size come from that table. The profile shows some 220,000 clones, roughly 84% of them singletons. The origin of this receptor is a woman in her twenties or thirties who had recovered from COVID-19. Material for sequencing was peripheral blood. The chain combines TRBV6-1 with TRBJ1-5; D may be TRBD1 (6 bases). The CDR3 here is CASSEDGGGDQPQHF. The CDR3 DNA reads as TGTGCCAGCAGTGAAGATGGAGGGGGGGATCAGCCCCAGCATTTT.